The 22 T cell receptor beta chains in this list originate from one sample, sequenced in a study. TCRdb ran MiXCR on the reads and lists one entry per CDR3 protein. The data show a few thousand distinct CDR3 sequences, around 9.5% seen once. The sequencing input was CD4+ T cells from peripheral blood. These receptor sequences come from a human donor with rheumatoid arthritis.

This clonotype is medium-sized. The chain joins TRBV6-5 to TRBJ1-5, with D possibly being TRBD1 (5 bases). The V end was cut by 2 bases, the J end by 5 bases, with 10 bases between. This CDR3 comprises 14 residues. Germline V gene lookup returns CDR1 MNHEY and CDR2 SVGAGI. The CDR3 sequence: CASSYDSQDQPQHF. CDR3 DNA sequence: TGTGCCAGCAGTTACGACAGCCAGGATCAGCCCCAGCATTTT.

This clonotype was counted many times. This chain joins TRBV29-1 and TRBJ2-5, with 8 bases fitting TRBD1. Germline CDR1 and CDR2: SQVTM and ANQGSEA. The CDR3 covers 13 residues. V lost 7 bases and J lost 3; bases outside the gene matches: 7. This CDR3 is CSADGQGKETQYF. The CDR3 bases are TGCAGCGCTGATGGACAGGGAAAAGAGACCCAGTACTTC.

The genes are TRBV3-1 and TRBJ2-2; TRBD2 is a possible D gene (6 bases). Trimming removed 9 bases at V and 2 bases at J, with 10 bases between. The CDR3 is 13 amino acids. Germline CDR1 reads LGHDT; CDR2 reads YNNKEL (reference sequence). CDR3 sequence reads: CASRLVNTGELFF. DNA for the CDR3: TGTGCCAGTCGACTAGTCAACACCGGGGAGCTGTTTTTT. The full variable domain, in which reference TRBV3-1 and TRBJ2-2 provide the parts outside the CDR3, is DTAVSQTPKYLVTQMGNDKSIKCEQNLGHDTMYWYKQDSKKFLKIMFSYNNKELIINETVPNRFSPKSPDKAHLNLHINSLELGDSAVYFCASRLVNTGELFFGEGSRLTVL.

Many counts were recorded for this clonotype. The V and J genes are TRBV20-1 and TRBJ1-1, with unresolved D. Trimming removed 1 base from V and 0 bases from J, with 15 bases in between. CDR3 length: 16 residues. Germline CDR1 is DFQATT and CDR2 is SNEGSKA (reference sequence). The CDR3 DNA is TGCAGTGCTAGAGCGTCAGGAGGCACAATGAACACTGAAGCTTTCTTT. Amino acids: CSARASGGTMNTEAFF.

The chain joins TRBV19 to TRBJ1-2; tentatively, D is TRBD1 (6 bases). Germline loops: CDR1 LNHDA, CDR2 SQIVND (reference sequence). Between the trimmed V and J ends, which lost 5 bases and 6 bases, there was a span of 10 bases. This CDR3 comprises 12 residues. The CDR3 loop is CASSSSGDGYTF. The DNA of the CDR3 is TGTGCCAGTAGTTCATCAGGGGATGGCTACACCTTC.

This clonotype was observed at least ten times. The chain recombines TRBV5-1 with TRBJ2-3, with 9 nucleotides matching TRBD1. The junction had 5 bases not matched to a gene; V was cut back by 5 bases and J by 4 bases. Germline lookup yields CDR1 SGHRS and CDR2 YFSETQ. The CDR3 runs 14 residues. The CDR3 loop reads CASRDRGGADTQYF. CDR3 coding DNA: TGCGCCAGCAGGGACAGGGGTGGAGCAGATACGCAGTATTTT.

A word on this clonotype: This clone may be a read error of a much larger clone one base away. The V call is TRBV28, the J call TRBJ2-1; D possibly matches TRBD1 or TRBD2 (5 bases each). This CDR3 is built from 13 residues. Per germline, CDR1 MDHEN and CDR2 SYDVKM. CDR3 nucleotides: TGTGTCAGCAGGGACGCCCCCCGCAATGAGCAGTTCTTC. This sequence encodes CVSRDAPRNEQFF.

This clonotype was counted many times. V is TRBV7-2 and J is TRBJ1-2; D unclear. V was pared by 7 bases and J by 5 bases, with 8 bases between. This CDR3 has 11 amino acids. From germline, CDR1 is SGHTA and CDR2 FQGNSA. In DNA form, the CDR3 reads TGTGCCAGCAACACGGGGTATGGCTACACCTTC. Translating gives CASNTGYGYTF.

This clonotype has more than one count but fewer than ten. The genes are TRBV7-9 and TRBJ2-7; D is undetermined. Germline V gene sequence: CDR1 SEHNR, CDR2 FQNEAQ (reference sequence). This CDR3 spans 13 amino acids. The V end lost 5 bases, the J end lost 9 bases, and 17 bases lay between the germline ends. The CDR3, as DNA: TGTGCCAGCAGCCCCACCCCCGCAGTTGGGCAGTACTTC. This encodes CASSPTPAVGQYF.

Concerning this clonotype: A much more abundant neighbour one base away suggests this may be a read error. The V gene is TRBV19, the J gene TRBJ1-2; 7 bases are a match to TRBD1. The germline V gene encodes CDR1 LNHDA and CDR2 SQIVND (reference sequence). V lost 7 bases to trimming and J lost 8 bases; unmatched junction nucleotides: 10. The CDR3 loop spans 13 amino acids. The CDR3 loop reads CASNSGGIRGYTF. Written as DNA, the CDR3 is TGTGCCAGTAACTCAGGGGGGATAAGAGGCTACACCTTC.

The rearrangement uses TRBV30 and TRBJ2-7, with 13 bases identical to TRBD2. V lost 7 bases to trimming and J lost 4 bases; unmatched junction nucleotides: 10. This CDR3 has 15 amino acids. CDR1 and CDR2 from the germline V gene are GTSNPN and SVGIG (reference sequence). The CDR3 region has the DNA TGTGCCTCGACACGGGGACTAGCGGGATCATACGAGCAGTACTTC. Its translation is CASTRGLAGSYEQYF.

By share, this clonotype counts as medium-sized. The chain links TRBV5-1 to TRBJ2-1; TRBD2 aligns across 10 bases. Trimming at V came to 6 bases and at J to 4 bases, leaving 7 bases not matched to a gene. CDR1 is SGHRS, CDR2 YFSETQ, per germline. The length of the CDR3 is 15 residues. The CDR3 here is CASIGAGGPYNEQFF. CDR3 DNA: TGCGCCAGCATCGGAGCGGGAGGGCCATACAATGAGCAGTTCTTC.

This clonotype is medium-sized. The V call is TRBV29-1, the J call TRBJ2-5; 7 bases line up with TRBD2. J was trimmed by 0 bases and V by 7 bases; bases with no gene match: 8. This CDR3 spans 14 amino acids. Germline lookup yields CDR1 SQVTM and CDR2 ANQGSEA. The chain's CDR3 is CSGSFLADQETQYF. The CDR3 DNA reads as TGCAGCGGTTCCTTCCTAGCGGACCAAGAGACCCAGTACTTC.

This clonotype was detected a few times. The rearrangement uses TRBV19 and TRBJ2-7; a possible D gene is TRBD2 (5 bases). CDR1 LNHDA and CDR2 SQIVND come from the germline V gene (reference sequence). V lost 6 bases and J lost 0, with 15 bases in between. The CDR3 has 15 amino acids. This CDR3 reads CASRNAARDSYEQYF. Written as DNA, the CDR3 is TGTGCCAGTAGAAACGCCGCGAGGGACTCCTACGAGCAGTACTTC.

This clonotype was counted ten times or more. The rearrangement links TRBV6-1 to TRBJ1-1; D is perhaps TRBD1 (6 bases). The CDR3 has 14 residues. Germline CDR1 and CDR2: MNHNS and SASEGT. Trimming took off 3 bases at V and 9 bases at J, with 17 bases between the two ends. The CDR3 spells CASSDVLGARKAFF. The CDR3 nucleotides read TGTGCCAGCAGTGATGTTCTGGGGGCGCGGAAAGCTTTCTTT.

Notes on this clonotype: It may be a read error: a sequence one base away is much more abundant. This chain joins TRBV2 and TRBJ2-1, with TRBD2 matching 10 bases. V lost 5 bases and J lost 6; bases outside the gene matches: 7. CDR3 size: 15 residues. Germline values: CDR1 SNHLY, CDR2 FYNNEI. DNA of the CDR3: TGTGCCAGCAGTTCGGGACTAGCGCACTGCAATGAGCAGTTCTTC. Protein: CASSSGLAHCNEQFF.

By its share, this clonotype is medium-sized. V usage is TRBV5-5 and J usage is TRBJ2-5; D assignment may be TRBD1 or TRBD2 (6 bases each). From germline, CDR1 is SGHKS and CDR2 YYEKEE (reference sequence). The CDR3 length is 14 residues. V was shortened by 0 bases and J by 5 bases, with 11 bases between the two germline ends. CDR3 nucleotides: TGTGCCAGCAGCTTGGGGGGGGCTTTTGAGACCCAGTACTTC. It translates to CASSLGGAFETQYF.

In its sample, this clonotype ranks as medium-sized. The gene calls are TRBV5-5 and TRBJ2-2, with D possibly matching TRBD1 (6 bases). V was shortened by 3 bases and J by 7 bases, with 10 bases between the two germline ends. CDR1 and CDR2 from the germline V gene are SGHKS and YYEKEE (reference sequence). There are 13 residues in the CDR3. The CDR3 is CASSWDTNGELFF. For the CDR3, the DNA is TGTGCCAGCAGCTGGGACACCAACGGGGAGCTGTTTTTT.

This clonotype is medium-sized. V is TRBV7-9 and J is TRBJ2-5; 11 bases are shared with TRBD2. Germline CDR1 SEHNR, CDR2 FQNEAQ (reference sequence). CDR3 size: 14 residues. Trimming took 5 bases from V and 4 from J; bases not matched to a gene: 3. In nucleotides, the CDR3 is TGTGCCAGCAGCACCGGGACTAGCGGAGAGACCCAGTACTTC. Amino acids: CASSTGTSGETQYF.

V gene TRBV12-3 or TRBV12-4 combines with J gene TRBJ1-6; D remains ambiguous. V was shortened by 3 bases and J by 5 bases, with 5 bases between the two germline ends. The CDR3 is made up of 13 amino acids. The CDR3 nucleotides are TGTGCCAGCAGTTTGAACAATAATTCACCCCTCCACTTT. Amino acid sequence: CASSLNNNSPLHF.

This clonotype showed up many times. The chain joins TRBV10-3 to TRBJ2-7; 9 bases agree with TRBD2. The V gene's germline CDR1 is ENHRY and CDR2 SYGVKD. J was trimmed by 5 bases and V by 10 bases; bases with no gene match: 9. The CDR3 runs 13 residues. The chain's CDR3 is CARPAGGFHEQYF. In nucleotides, the CDR3 is TGTGCCAGGCCCGCGGGGGGGTTCCACGAGCAGTACTTC.

A few counts support this clonotype. This rearrangement joins TRBV29-1 to TRBJ2-3, with D unresolved. There are 12 residues in the CDR3. Germline-derived CDR1 and CDR2 are SQVTM and ANQGSEA. V lost 4 bases and J 3 bases, leaving 8 bases between the germline ends. The CDR3, as DNA: TGCAGCGTTGGCCAGGTGACAGATACGCAGTATTTT. Translated: CSVGQVTDTQYF.